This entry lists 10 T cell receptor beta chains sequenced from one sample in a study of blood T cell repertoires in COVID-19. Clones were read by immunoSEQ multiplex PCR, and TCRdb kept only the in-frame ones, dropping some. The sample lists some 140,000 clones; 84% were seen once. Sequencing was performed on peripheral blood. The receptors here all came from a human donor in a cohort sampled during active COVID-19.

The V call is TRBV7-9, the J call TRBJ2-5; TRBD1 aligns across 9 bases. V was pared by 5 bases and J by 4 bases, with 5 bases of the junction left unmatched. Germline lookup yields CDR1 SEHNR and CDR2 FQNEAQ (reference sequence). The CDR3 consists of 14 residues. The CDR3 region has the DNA TGTGCCAGCAGCCAGGACAGGGGTGGAGAGACCCAGTACTTC. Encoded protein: CASSQDRGGETQYF.

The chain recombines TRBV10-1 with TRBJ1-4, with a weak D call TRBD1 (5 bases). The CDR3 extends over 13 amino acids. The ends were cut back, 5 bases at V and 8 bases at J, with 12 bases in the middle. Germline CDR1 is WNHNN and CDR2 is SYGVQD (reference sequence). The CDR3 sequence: CASSTRGTEKLFF. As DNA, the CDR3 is TGCGCCAGCAGTACCCGCGGGACCGAAAAACTGTTTTTT.

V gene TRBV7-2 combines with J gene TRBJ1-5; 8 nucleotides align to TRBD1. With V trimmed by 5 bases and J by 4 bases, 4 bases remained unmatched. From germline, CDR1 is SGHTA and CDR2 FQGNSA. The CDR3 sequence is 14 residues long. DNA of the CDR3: TGTGCCAGCAGCCTCAGACAGGGGAATCAGCCCCAGCATTTT. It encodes CASSLRQGNQPQHF. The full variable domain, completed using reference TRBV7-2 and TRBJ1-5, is GAGVSQSPSNKVTEKGKDVELRCDPISGHTALYWYRQSLGQGLEFLIYFQGNSAPDKSGLPSDRFSAERTGGSVSTLTIQRTQQEDSAVYLCASSLRQGNQPQHFGDGTRLSIL.

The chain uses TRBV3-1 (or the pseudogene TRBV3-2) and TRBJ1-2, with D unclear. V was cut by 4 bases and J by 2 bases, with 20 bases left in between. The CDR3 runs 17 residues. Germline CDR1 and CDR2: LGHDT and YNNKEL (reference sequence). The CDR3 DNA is TGTGCCAGCAGCCTGACCCCGGGGTCGGGCTCAAACTATGGCTACACCTTC. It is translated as CASSLTPGSGSNYGYTF.

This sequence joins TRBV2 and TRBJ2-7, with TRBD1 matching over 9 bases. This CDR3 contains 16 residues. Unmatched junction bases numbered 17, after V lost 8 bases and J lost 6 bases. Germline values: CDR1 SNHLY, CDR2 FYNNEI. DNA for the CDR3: TGTGCCAGCCCTAAAACACCGGGACAGGGTAATAGCGAGCAGTACTTC. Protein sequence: CASPKTPGQGNSEQYF.

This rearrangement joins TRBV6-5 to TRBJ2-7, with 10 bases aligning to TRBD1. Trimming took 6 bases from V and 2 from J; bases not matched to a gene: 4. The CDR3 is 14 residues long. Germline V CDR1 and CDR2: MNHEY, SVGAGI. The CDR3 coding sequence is TGTGCCAGCAGCATCGGGACAGGGGCCTACGAGCAGTACTTC. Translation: CASSIGTGAYEQYF.

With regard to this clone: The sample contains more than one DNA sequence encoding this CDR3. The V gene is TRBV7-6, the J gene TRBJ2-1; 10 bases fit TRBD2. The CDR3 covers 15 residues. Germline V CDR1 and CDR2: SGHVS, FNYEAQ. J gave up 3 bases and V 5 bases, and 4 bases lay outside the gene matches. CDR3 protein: CASSLSGGLYNEQFF. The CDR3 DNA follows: TGTGCCAGCAGCCTTAGCGGGGGGCTCTACAATGAGCAGTTCTTC.

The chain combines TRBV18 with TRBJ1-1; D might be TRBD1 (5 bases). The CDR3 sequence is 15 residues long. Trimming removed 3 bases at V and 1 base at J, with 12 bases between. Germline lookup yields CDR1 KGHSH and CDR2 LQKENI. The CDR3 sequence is CASSPFRAGNTEAFF. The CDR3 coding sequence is TGTGCCAGCTCACCTTTCAGGGCAGGGAACACTGAAGCTTTCTTT.

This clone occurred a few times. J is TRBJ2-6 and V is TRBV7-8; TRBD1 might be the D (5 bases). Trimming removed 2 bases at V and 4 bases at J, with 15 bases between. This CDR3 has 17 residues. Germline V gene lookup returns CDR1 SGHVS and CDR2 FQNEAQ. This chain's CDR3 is CASSLYRSGLGANVLTF. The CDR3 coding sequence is TGTGCCAGCAGCTTATACAGGTCTGGGCTCGGGGCCAACGTCCTGACTTTC.

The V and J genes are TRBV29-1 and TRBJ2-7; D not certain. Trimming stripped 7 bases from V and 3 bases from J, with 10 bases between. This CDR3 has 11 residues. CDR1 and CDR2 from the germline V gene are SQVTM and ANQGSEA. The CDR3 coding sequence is TGCAGCGCCGAAGTAGACTACGAGCAGTACTTC. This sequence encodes CSAEVDYEQYF.